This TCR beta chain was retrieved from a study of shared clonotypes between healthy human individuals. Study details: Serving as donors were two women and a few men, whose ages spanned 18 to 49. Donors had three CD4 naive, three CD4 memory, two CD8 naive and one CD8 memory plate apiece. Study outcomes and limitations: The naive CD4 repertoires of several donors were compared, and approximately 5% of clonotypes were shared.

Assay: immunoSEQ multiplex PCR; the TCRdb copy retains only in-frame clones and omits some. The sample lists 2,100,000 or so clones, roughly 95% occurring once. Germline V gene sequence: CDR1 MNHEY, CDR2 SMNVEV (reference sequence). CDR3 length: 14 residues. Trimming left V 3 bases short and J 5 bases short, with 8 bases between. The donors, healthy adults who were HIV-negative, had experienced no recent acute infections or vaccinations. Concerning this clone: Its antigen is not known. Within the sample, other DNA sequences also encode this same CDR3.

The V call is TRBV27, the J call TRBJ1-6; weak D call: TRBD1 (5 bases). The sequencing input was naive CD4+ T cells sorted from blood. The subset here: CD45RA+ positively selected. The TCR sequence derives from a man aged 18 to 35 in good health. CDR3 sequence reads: CASSLVRDNSPLHF. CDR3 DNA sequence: TGTGCCAGCAGTTTGGTCAGGGATAATTCACCCCTCCACTTT.